One and the same sample provided the 25 T cell receptor beta chains below, sequenced in a study of regulatory dendritic cells for organ transplantation. Sorted subsets were CFSE-labeled and cultured approximately 5 days with allogeneic dendritic cells. Some clones are missing from TCRdb's copy, which holds only in-frame ones; the method was immunoSEQ multiplex PCR. The sample has 20,000 or so clones, roughly 80% seen once. No antigen is known for these receptors. Sequenced sample: memory CD4+ T cells from blood cultured with regulatory dendritic cells. Subset reported: CD45RO+ memory T cells. All receptors come from a human donor in good health.

This clone was counted only a few times. CDR3 coding DNA: TGTGCCAGCAGCTCGGGCTTGGGTGTGGGGGGAGATACGCAGTATTTT. Translation gives CASSSGLGVGGDTQYF. The V gene is TRBV5-4, the J gene TRBJ2-3; tentatively, D is TRBD2 (6 bases). This CDR3 region has 16 residues. Per the germline V gene, CDR1 is SGHNT and CDR2 is YYREEE (reference sequence). V lost 3 bases and J 5 bases, leaving 19 bases between the germline ends.

The V call is TRBV23-1, the J call TRBJ2-7; D may match TRBD1 or TRBD2 (5 bases each). TRBV23-1 is flagged as an ORF with uncertain function. This CDR3 has 15 amino acids. Trimming shortened V by 11 bases and J by 3 bases, and 23 bases separated the two germline ends. The CDR3 nucleotides are TGCGCCCGCTCTAAGTACGCCGGGGACCGCTACGAGCAGTACTTC. Amino acid sequence: CARSKYAGDRYEQYF.

The CDR3 is CAWNPGQGSQKLFF. The CDR3 nucleotides read TGTGCCTGGAACCCGGGACAGGGGAGCCAAAAACTGTTTTTT. The chain uses TRBV30 and TRBJ1-4; 10 bases are a match to TRBD1. This CDR3 has 14 residues. The V gene end was trimmed by 4 bases and the J gene end by 9 bases; junction bases not matched to a gene: 8. Germline CDR1 is GTSNPN and CDR2 is SVGIG (reference sequence).

This clone has only one observation. The V gene is TRBV9, the J gene TRBJ2-3; D unresolved. The CDR3 loop spans 13 amino acids. The germline V gene has CDR1 SGDLS and CDR2 YYNGEE. V lost 3 bases and J 10 bases, leaving 15 bases between the germline ends. The CDR3 DNA reads TGTGCCAGCAGCGGGACCTCTCGAAGTGCGCAGTATTTT. This encodes CASSGTSRSAQYF.

This chain connects TRBV6-5 to TRBJ2-1, with a weak D call TRBD2 (5 bases). Germline CDR1 and CDR2: MNHEY and SVGAGI. This CDR3 region has 15 residues. Trimming stripped 7 bases from V and 3 bases from J, with 16 bases between. CDR3 nucleotide sequence: TGTGCCAGCACCGAACGGGGTTATAGCTACAATGAGCAGTTCTTC. As protein: CASTERGYSYNEQFF.

The chain uses TRBV30 and TRBJ1-4; no reliable D call. The V end lost 1 base, the J end lost 3 bases, and 15 bases lay between the germline ends. The CDR3 extends over 16 amino acids. Germline values: CDR1 GTSNPN, CDR2 SVGIG (reference sequence). CDR3 in amino acids: CAWSARFSTSNEKLFF. CDR3 bases: TGTGCCTGGAGTGCTAGATTCAGTACCTCTAATGAAAAACTGTTTTTT.

The gene calls are TRBV6-1 and TRBJ2-7, with TRBD2 matching over 8 bases. V shed 6 bases, J shed 5 bases, and the junction held 9 bases outside the gene matches. Germline V gene lookup returns CDR1 MNHNS and CDR2 SASEGT. The CDR3 contains 14 residues. The CDR3 loop reads CASSPARGADEQYF. The CDR3 nucleotides read TGTGCCAGCAGCCCAGCGCGGGGGGCTGACGAGCAGTACTTC.

This clone was picked up a small number of times. V is TRBV30 and J is TRBJ1-6; D gene uncertain. Germline assignment: CDR1 GTSNPN and CDR2 SVGIG (reference sequence). This CDR3 comprises 16 residues. V was cut by 0 bases and J by 4 bases, with 13 bases left in between. CDR3 region: CAWSVGGVFYNSPLHF. The CDR3 DNA sequence: TGTGCCTGGAGTGTGGGCGGGGTGTTTTATAATTCACCCCTCCACTTT.

The chain joins TRBV6-5 to TRBJ1-3, with unresolved D. V lost 10 bases and J lost 4, with 11 bases in between. This CDR3 has 12 amino acids. In germline, CDR1 is MNHEY, CDR2 SVGAGI. The CDR3 DNA is TGTGCCACCCAAGCCCCCGGAAACACCATATATTTT. Protein sequence: CATQAPGNTIYF.

This clone showed up just a few times. CDR3 DNA sequence: TGTGCCAGCAGCTTAGACAGTTTGAATGCTTTCTTT. This encodes CASSLDSLNAFF. The chain joins TRBV7-2 to TRBJ1-1; no reliable D call. This CDR3 region has 12 residues. V was shortened by 1 base and J by 11 bases, with 11 bases between the two germline ends. From germline, CDR1 is SGHTA and CDR2 FQGNSA.

The chain combines TRBV30 with TRBJ1-5; tentatively, D is TRBD1 (6 bases). Germline values: CDR1 GTSNPN, CDR2 SVGIG (reference sequence). The V end was cut by 5 bases, the J end by 6 bases, with 14 bases between. The CDR3 sequence is 13 residues long. The CDR3 DNA reads TGTGCCTGGGAGGGGGACGTAGGTCAGCCCCAGCATTTT. Translated: CAWEGDVGQPQHF.

This clone has just one count. The chain recombines TRBV30 with TRBJ1-6, with D perhaps TRBD1 (6 bases). The V end lost 6 bases, the J end lost 7 bases, and 22 bases lay between the germline ends. The CDR3 is made up of 16 amino acids. Per the germline V gene, CDR1 is GTSNPN and CDR2 is SVGIG (reference sequence). CDR3 amino acids: CACPRMGGLLNSPLHF. The CDR3 DNA is TGTGCCTGTCCCCGGATGGGGGGGCTTTTAAATTCACCCCTCCACTTT.

The CDR3 protein is CASSVARAKNSPLHF. DNA for the CDR3: TGTGCCAGCAGCGTGGCCCGGGCAAAGAATTCACCCCTCCACTTT. The genes are TRBV9 and TRBJ1-6; D uncertain. CDR1 and CDR2 (germline): SGDLS, YYNGEE. V was clipped by 2 bases and J by 7 bases, with 13 bases between them. There are 15 residues in the CDR3.

The CDR3 DNA follows: TGTGCCAGCAGCTCAGGAGGAGGAGCGAGCAAAAACATTCAGTACTTC. Amino acid sequence: CASSSGGGASKNIQYF. The rearrangement uses TRBV5-4 and TRBJ2-4; maybe TRBD2 (5 bases). The CDR3 totals 16 residues. V lost 3 bases to trimming and J lost 3 bases, with 16 bases between them. The germline CDR1 and CDR2 sequences are SGHNT and YYREEE (reference sequence).

This CDR3 reads CASSIGQGGSNQPQHF. The CDR3 nucleotides are TGTGCCAGTAGTATAGGGCAAGGAGGTAGCAATCAGCCCCAGCATTTT. This chain uses TRBV19 with TRBJ1-5; D unresolved. The CDR3 consists of 16 residues. Trimming pared 1 base from V and 0 bases from J, leaving 10 bases between. Per germline, CDR1 LNHDA and CDR2 SQIVND (reference sequence).

V is TRBV4-3 and J is TRBJ1-4; 7 positions agree with TRBD1. CDR3 size: 14 residues. CDR1 and CDR2 from the germline V gene are LGHNA and YSLEER. J lost 4 bases, V lost 4 bases, and 3 bases had no gene match. As DNA, the CDR3 is TGCGCCAGCAGCCGGGACAGCCTTAATGAAAAACTGTTTTTT. Protein: CASSRDSLNEKLFF.

V and J are TRBV9 and TRBJ1-1; D perhaps matches TRBD1 (5 bases). Trimming cost V 2 bases and J 0 bases, with 14 bases left between them. The CDR3 consists of 16 residues. Germline loops: CDR1 SGDLS, CDR2 YYNGEE. The CDR3 here is CASSVPIGGLNTEAFF. In nucleotides, the CDR3 is TGTGCCAGCAGCGTCCCTATCGGGGGTTTGAACACTGAAGCTTTCTTT. The entire variable domain, with the rest obtained from reference TRBV9 and TRBJ1-1, is as follows: DSGVTQTPKHLITATGQRVTLRCSPRSGDLSVYWYQQSLDQGLQFLIQYYNGEERAKGNILERFSAQQFPDLHSELNLSSLELGDSALYFCASSVPIGGLNTEAFFGQGTRLTVV.

The gene calls are TRBV11-2 and TRBJ1-1; 7 bases are shared with TRBD1. The J segment lost 3 bases and the V segment lost 2 bases, leaving 9 bases of the junction unmatched. Germline CDR1 reads SGHAT; CDR2 reads FQNNGV. The CDR3 is 16 residues long. The DNA for the CDR3 is TGTGCCAGCAGCTTACGAACAGGGGTCGGATACACTGAAGCTTTCTTT. It yields the protein CASSLRTGVGYTEAFF.

The chain carries TRBV7-2 and TRBJ2-7; 7 positions match TRBD1. J was trimmed by 0 bases and V by 0 bases; bases with no gene match: 2. CDR3 length: 15 amino acids. The germline gives CDR1 SGHTA, CDR2 FQGNSA. The CDR3 coding sequence is TGTGCCAGCAGCTTAGCCAGGGGGAGCTCCTACGAGCAGTACTTC. Amino acids: CASSLARGSSYEQYF.

For this clone: Distinct nucleotide sequences in the sample also encode this CDR3. The chain employs TRBV18 and TRBJ1-5; D uncertain. V was clipped by 2 bases and J by 4 bases, with 6 bases between them. This CDR3 region has 13 residues. Germline CDR1 KGHSH, CDR2 LQKENI. In nucleotides, the CDR3 is TGTGCCAGCTCACCAGGGAGGAATCAGCCCCAGCATTTT. It yields the protein CASSPGRNQPQHF.

The chain is built from TRBV4-3 and TRBJ2-3; possibly TRBD1 or TRBD2 for D (5 bases each). This CDR3 has 16 residues. Germline V lookup: CDR1 LGHNA, CDR2 YSLEER. Trimming took 4 bases from V and 4 from J, leaving 18 bases between them. The CDR3 reads CASSLAGDGGSDTQYF. The CDR3 region has the DNA TGCGCCAGCAGCCTCGCCGGGGACGGTGGGTCAGATACGCAGTATTTT.

This chain joins TRBV6-5 and TRBJ2-7; TRBD1 is a possible D gene (5 bases). V gave up 6 bases and J gave up 2 bases, with 14 bases separating them. From germline, CDR1 is MNHEY and CDR2 SVGAGI. This CDR3 has 14 residues. CDR3: CASSSRQGTYEQYF. The DNA of the CDR3 is TGTGCCAGCAGCTCACGTCAGGGAACCTACGAGCAGTACTTC.

This chain connects TRBV7-8 to TRBJ2-3; perhaps TRBD1 as D (5 bases). V gave up 5 bases and J gave up 1 base, with 13 bases separating them. This CDR3 is 15 amino acids long. Germline V CDR1 and CDR2: SGHVS, FQNEAQ. CDR3 region: CASSPTLQGTDTQYF. The DNA of the CDR3 is TGTGCCAGCAGCCCGACGCTACAGGGCACAGATACGCAGTATTTT.

This rearrangement joins TRBV6-1 to TRBJ2-7, with unresolved D. V was cut by 8 bases and J by 8 bases, with 16 bases left in between. Germline values: CDR1 MNHNS, CDR2 SASEGT. The CDR3 runs 12 residues. As DNA, the CDR3 is TGTGCCAGCCGGGCGGAGTTACCAAAGCAGTACTTC. Protein sequence: CASRAELPKQYF.

J is TRBJ1-2 and V is TRBV28; the D is unclear. CDR1 and CDR2 from the germline V gene are MDHEN and SYDVKM. V shed 4 bases and J shed 4 bases, with 10 bases lying between them. The CDR3 extends over 13 amino acids. The CDR3 protein is CASSSQHGYGYTF. As DNA, the CDR3 is TGTGCCAGCAGTTCCCAACATGGCTATGGCTACACCTTC.